A single T cell receptor beta chain is shown here with its context. Antigen: not known. This CDR3 has 15 amino acids. V dropped 7 bases and J dropped 6 bases, with 21 bases sitting between them. Germline loops: CDR1 MDHEN, CDR2 SYDVKM. What was sequenced were expressed TCRB transcripts, since all of the isolated RNA had been reverse transcribed. Data came from immunoSEQ multiplex PCR; TCRdb stores just in-frame clones and leaves some out. The sample contains 500,000 to 650,000 clones, over 10% of which appear only once. The sample originates from a study of beta chain features in type 1 diabetes. General study points: Shorter TCRB CDR3s, moderately but significantly so, were found in Type 1 diabetes patients in all four CD4+ subsets.

This TCR was recovered from a young man with type 1 diabetes. The rearrangement uses TRBV28 and TRBJ1-2, with a tentative D call TRBD1 (5 bases). The material sequenced was naive CD4+ T cells from blood. This CDR3 reads CASTHNPNRRNGYTF. CDR3 sequence (DNA): TGTGCCAGCACCCACAACCCCAACAGGAGAAATGGCTACACCTTC.